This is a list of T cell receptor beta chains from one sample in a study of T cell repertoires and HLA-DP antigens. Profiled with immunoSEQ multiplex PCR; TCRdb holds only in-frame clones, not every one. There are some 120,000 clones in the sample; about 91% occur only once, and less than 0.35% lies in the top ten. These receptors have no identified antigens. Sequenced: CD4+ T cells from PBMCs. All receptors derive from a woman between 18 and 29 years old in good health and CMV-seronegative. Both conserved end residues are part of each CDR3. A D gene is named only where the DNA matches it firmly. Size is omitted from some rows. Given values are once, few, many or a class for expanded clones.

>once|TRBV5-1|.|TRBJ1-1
TGCGCCAGCAGCTTACAGGGGAACACTGAAGCTTTCTTT
CASSLQGNTEAFF
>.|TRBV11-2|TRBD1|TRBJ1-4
TGTGCCAGCAGCGACAGGGCTCACGGTAATGAAAAACTGTTTTTT
CASSDRAHGNEKLFF
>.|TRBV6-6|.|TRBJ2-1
TGTGCCAGCAGGGGAGTCCTCCCGACTATGTACAATGAGCAGTTCTTC
CASRGVLPTMYNEQFF
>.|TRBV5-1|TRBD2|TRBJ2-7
TGCGCCAGCAGCTGGGGCCTGCGGGGGGGCGAGCAGTACTTC
CASSWGLRGGEQYF
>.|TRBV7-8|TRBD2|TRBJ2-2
TGTGCCAGCAGCCCCGTTACGATGGGACTAGCGGTTAACACCGGGGAGCTGTTTTTT
CASSPVTMGLAVNTGELFF
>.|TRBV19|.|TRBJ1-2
TGTGCCAGTAGTTTCCGGGCGCTAAATGGCTACACCTTC
CASSFRALNGYTF
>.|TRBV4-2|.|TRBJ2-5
TGTGCCAGCAGCCAGGGCACGGGGGATCGTTCGGAGACCCAGTACTTC
CASSQGTGDRSETQYF
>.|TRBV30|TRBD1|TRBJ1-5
TGTGCCTGGAGATCCTCGGGGCAGGGGGCTTACAATCAGCCCCAGCATTTT
CAWRSSGQGAYNQPQHF
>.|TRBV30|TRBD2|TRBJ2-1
TGTGCCTGGAGTGCCCCTTTTGGACTAGCGGTATACAATGAGCAGTTCTTC
CAWSAPFGLAVYNEQFF
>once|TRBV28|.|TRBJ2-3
TGTGCCAGCAGTTCCCCGACTACCAGCACAGATACGCAGTATTTT
CASSSPTTSTDTQYF
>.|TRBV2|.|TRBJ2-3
TGTGCCAGCAGCGGGCAAGTCACAGATACGCAGTATTTT
CASSGQVTDTQYF
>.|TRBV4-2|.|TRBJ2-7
TGTGCCAGCAGCACCCTACGGGAGAGCTCTCGGGAGCAGTACTTC
CASSTLRESSREQYF
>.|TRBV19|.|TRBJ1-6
TGTGCCAGTAGGACGACAGAATCCCCTTCACCCCTCCACTTT
CASRTTESPSPLHF
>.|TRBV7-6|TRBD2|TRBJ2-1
TGTGCCAGCAGCTTAATGGGAGGGAATGAGCAGTTCTTC
CASSLMGGNEQFF
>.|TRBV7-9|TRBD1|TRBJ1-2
TGTGCCAGCAGCCCGGACAGGGTCTATGGCTACACCTTC
CASSPDRVYGYTF
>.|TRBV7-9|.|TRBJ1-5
TGTGCCAGCAGCTTAGACAGGGACAATTCTCCCCAGCATTTT
CASSLDRDNSPQHF
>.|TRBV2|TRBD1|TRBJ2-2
TGTGCCAGCAGGACCGGGACAGCGAACACCGGGGAGCTGTTTTTT
CASRTGTANTGELFF
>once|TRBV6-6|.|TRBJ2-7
TGTGCCAGCAGTCAGGCGAACAGGTTAACCTACGAGCAGTACTTC
CASSQANRLTYEQYF
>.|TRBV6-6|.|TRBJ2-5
TGTGCCAGCAGTTACAGTCAAGAGACCCAGTACTTC
CASSYSQETQYF
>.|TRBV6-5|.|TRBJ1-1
TGTGCCAGCAGTAATAGACGGGAAGCTTTCTTT
CASSNRREAFF
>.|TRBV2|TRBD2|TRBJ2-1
TGTGCCAGCAGTACTACTAGCGGCTATTACAATGAGCAGTTCTTC
CASSTTSGYYNEQFF
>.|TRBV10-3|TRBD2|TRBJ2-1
TGTGCCATCAGTGAGTTTCAAGCGGGGTTGGGGAATGAGCAGTTCTTC
CAISEFQAGLGNEQFF
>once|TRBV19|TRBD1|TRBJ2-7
TGTGCCAGTAGCGCCGGACAGGGGTACGAGCAGTACTTC
CASSAGQGYEQYF
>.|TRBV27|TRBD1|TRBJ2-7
TGTGCCAGCAGCCCGGACAGGTTGAGGCGCTACGAGCAGTACTTC
CASSPDRLRRYEQYF
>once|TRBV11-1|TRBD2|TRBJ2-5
TGTGCCAGCAGCTTGGGACTAGCGGGGGGCATCCAGTACTTC
CASSLGLAGGIQYF
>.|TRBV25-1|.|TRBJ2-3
TGTGCCAGCAGTAAGTCCCTAGCGACAGATACGCAGTATTTT
CASSKSLATDTQYF